This T cell receptor (beta chain) was recovered during a study of beta chain features in type 1 diabetes (dated by TCRdb to 2016 to 2019). About the study as a whole: Mean age, gender distribution, total cell number and subset yield were not different between patients and healthy donors. A total of under 140,000,000 sorted cells were examined across all samples, and the number of cells per subset was strongly correlated with RNA yield. The study compared the TCRB repertoires of sorted circulating CD4+ T cell subsets in recently diagnosed type 1 diabetes patients with those in matched healthy donors. Regulatory and stem cell-like memory subsets were isolated from only 8 patients and about eight healthy donors, whereas naive and central memory subsets came from all 28 donors.

The entire amount of isolated RNA was reverse transcribed using the High Capacity cDNA Reverse Transcription Kit, so the sequenced TCRB transcripts were expressed ones. Naive, central memory and regulatory T cell samples underwent deep immunoSEQ sequencing, averaging approximately 3.3 million total reads per sample. Sorted cells were lysed in RLT buffer, and RNA was extracted using DNase-treated RNeasy Micro or Mini kits according to cell number. Each cell subset was processed on its own to prevent cross-contamination, while patient and healthy donor samples were processed together. The immunoSEQ multiplex PCR was used to amplify TCRB sequences from cDNA, yielding 87-bp fragments that span the CDR3 region. Sequencing of the amplicons was done on the Illumina HiSeq platform. The original pipeline was this. PCR bias was computationally corrected using synthetic template baselines, reads within Hamming distance 2 were collapsed, and singletons that could not be merged were discarded. Reads were aligned against IMGT so that V, D and J genes, CDR3 length and insertions or deletions at six rearrangement sites could be assigned. Clonotype counts were normalized to sorted cell number within each subset before computing true diversity and Gini coefficients with the tcR R package. The overlap coefficient, calculated on TCRB nucleotide sequences, was used to quantify repertoire sharing. Out-of-frame TCRB sequences from naive cells were analyzed to stand in for the pre-selection repertoire. This immuneACCESS table, as held by TCRdb, lists in-frame sequences with V and J called but not all clones. Of the missing ones, under half trace to an unresolved V gene in checked studies; the others have no known cause. From that table come the V and J calls and clone size; the DNA was used to work out D and trimming. For this sample the table gives around 350,000 clones, of which roughly 12% were detected only once. The ten largest clones capture roughly 0.015% of the sample.

The investigation overall reported the following: A moderate but significant shortening of TCRB CDR3 length was observed in type 1 diabetes patients in all four CD4+ subsets. Shorter templates might have been favored by PCR, but patient and control samples were amplified and corrected together, so both groups would have been affected equally by any skew. Naive, central memory and regulatory TCRB repertoires appeared to be more similar among patients than among healthy donors. Because cDNA was sequenced instead of genomic DNA, activated cells with high expression could be over-represented, although the groups did not differ in activation or CD3 levels. Fewer insertions and more nucleotide deletions at VDJ recombination sites were observed in patients with type 1 diabetes, implying thymic rearrangement abnormalities. Because small numbers of individuals were included in the HLA sub-analyses, any influence of HLA type on TCRB rearrangement was left unresolved.

From each donor, a single peripheral blood sample of about 100 mL on average was drawn into heparinised tubes. A BD FACSAria II was used to sort naive, central memory, regulatory and stem cell-like memory CD4+ T cells with a panel that included CD45RO, CCR7, CD25, CD127, CD95 and CD27. All sorted populations exceeded 95% purity. Right away, PBMCs were isolated by Lymphoprep density gradient centrifugation and were stained directly, with no culture step. Samples were stained and sorted in pairs, with one healthy donor and one patient per experiment, so that batch effects were minimized. For this clone: Its cognate antigen has yet to be identified. Base quality data are lacking; no much larger clone is found one base away. Other nucleotide sequences from this sample produce the same CDR3.

The germline V gene sets CDR1 to SGHNT and CDR2 to YENEEA. Trimming accounts for 5 bases at V and 0 bases at J, while the number of junction bases matched to no gene is 2. The CDR3, cysteine through phenylalanine, is 14 amino acids long. The only DNA kept is the CDR3, 42 bases in frame from the first base. In this chain, TRBV11-3 is recombined with TRBJ2-3; 7 bases in the junction line up with TRBD2. Sequenced: naive CD4+ T cells from blood. Explained via the paper, the cell subset or site label denotes: true naive CD4+ T cells. This receptor was taken from a young man in good health. The DNA sequence is given as TGTGCCAGCAGCCCGGGACTAAGCACAGATACGCAGTATTTT. Its amino acids are CASSPGLSTDTQYF.